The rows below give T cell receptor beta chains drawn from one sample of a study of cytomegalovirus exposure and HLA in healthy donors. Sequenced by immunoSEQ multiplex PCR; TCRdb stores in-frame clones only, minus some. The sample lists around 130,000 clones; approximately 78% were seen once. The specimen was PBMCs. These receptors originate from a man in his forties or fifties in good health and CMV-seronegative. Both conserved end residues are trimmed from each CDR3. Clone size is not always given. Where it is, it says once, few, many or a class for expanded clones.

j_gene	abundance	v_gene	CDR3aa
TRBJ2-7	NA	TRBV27	ASSLYRGSYEQY
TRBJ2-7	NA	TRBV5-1	ASSLVAGALYEQY
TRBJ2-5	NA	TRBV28	ASSLFGRETQY
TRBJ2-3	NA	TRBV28	ASSEGGATDTQY
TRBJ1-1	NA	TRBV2	ASSEGTGTNTEAF
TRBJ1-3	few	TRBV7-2	ASSPSVTSGNTIY
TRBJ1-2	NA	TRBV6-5	ASSLQGSYGYT
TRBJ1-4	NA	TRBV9	ASSPDAGSGEKLF
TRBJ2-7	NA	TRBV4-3	ASSQDSTGTGQQGQY
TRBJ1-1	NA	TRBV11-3	ASSFSGTGTNTEAF